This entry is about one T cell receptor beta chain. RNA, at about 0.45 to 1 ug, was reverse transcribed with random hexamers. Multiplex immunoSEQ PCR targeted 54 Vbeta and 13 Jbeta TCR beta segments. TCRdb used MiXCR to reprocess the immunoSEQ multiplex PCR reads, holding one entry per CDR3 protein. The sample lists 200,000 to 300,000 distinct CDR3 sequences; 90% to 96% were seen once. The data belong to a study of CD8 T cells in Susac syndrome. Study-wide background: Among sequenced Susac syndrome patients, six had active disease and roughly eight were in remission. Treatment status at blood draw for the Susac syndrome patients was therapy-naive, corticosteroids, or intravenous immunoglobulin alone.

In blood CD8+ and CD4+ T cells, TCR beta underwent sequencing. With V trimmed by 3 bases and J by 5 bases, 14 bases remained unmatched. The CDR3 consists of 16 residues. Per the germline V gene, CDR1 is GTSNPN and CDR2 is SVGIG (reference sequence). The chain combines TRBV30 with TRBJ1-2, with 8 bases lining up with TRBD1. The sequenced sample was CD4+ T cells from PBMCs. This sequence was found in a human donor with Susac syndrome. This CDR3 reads CAWRSRGDRIFYGYTF. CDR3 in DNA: TGTGCCTGGAGGTCAAGGGGGGACAGGATATTTTATGGCTACACCTTC.